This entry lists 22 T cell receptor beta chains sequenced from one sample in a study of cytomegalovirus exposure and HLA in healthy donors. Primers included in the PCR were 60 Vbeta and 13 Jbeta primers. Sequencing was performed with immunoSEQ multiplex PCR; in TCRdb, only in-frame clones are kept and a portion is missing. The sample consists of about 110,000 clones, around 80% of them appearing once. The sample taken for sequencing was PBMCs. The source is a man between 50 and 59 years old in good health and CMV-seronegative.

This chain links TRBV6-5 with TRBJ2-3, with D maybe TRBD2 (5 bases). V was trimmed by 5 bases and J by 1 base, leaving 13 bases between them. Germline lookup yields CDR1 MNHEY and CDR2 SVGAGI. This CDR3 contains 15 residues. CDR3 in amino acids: CASSPPSGGTDTQYF. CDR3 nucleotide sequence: TGTGCCAGCAGTCCCCCCAGCGGAGGCACAGATACGCAGTATTTT.

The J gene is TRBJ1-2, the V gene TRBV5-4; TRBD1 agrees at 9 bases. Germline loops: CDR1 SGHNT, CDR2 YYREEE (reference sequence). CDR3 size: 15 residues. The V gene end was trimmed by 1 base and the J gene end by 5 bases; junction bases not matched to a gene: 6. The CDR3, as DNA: TGTGCCAGCAGCTTGACAGGGGGCCACTCATATGGCTACACCTTC. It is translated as CASSLTGGHSYGYTF.

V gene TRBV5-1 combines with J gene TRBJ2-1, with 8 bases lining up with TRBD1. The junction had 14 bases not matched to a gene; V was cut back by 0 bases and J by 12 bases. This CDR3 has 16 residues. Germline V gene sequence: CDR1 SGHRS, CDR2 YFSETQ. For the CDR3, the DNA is TGCGCCAGCAGCTTGGGGCAGGGACAGGCAATAGCAGGGCAGTTCTTC. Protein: CASSLGQGQAIAGQFF. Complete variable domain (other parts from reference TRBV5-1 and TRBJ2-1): KAGVTQTPRYLIKTRGQQVTLSCSPISGHRSVSWYQQTPGQGLQFLFEYFSETQRNKGNFPGRFSGRQFSNSRSEMNVSTLELGDSALYLCASSLGQGQAIAGQFFGPGTRLTVL.

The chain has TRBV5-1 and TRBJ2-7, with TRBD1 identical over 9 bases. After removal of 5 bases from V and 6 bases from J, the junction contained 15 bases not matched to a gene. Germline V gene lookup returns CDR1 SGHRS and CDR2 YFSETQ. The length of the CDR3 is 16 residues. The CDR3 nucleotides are TGCGCCAGCAGTCCTATACAGGGGGCTGGGTTCGGCGAGCAGTACTTC. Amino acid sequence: CASSPIQGAGFGEQYF.

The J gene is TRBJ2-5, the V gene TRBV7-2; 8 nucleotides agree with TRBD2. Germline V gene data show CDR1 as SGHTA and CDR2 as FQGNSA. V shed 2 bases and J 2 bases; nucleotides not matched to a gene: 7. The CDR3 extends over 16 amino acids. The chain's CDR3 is CASSLSSGGGQETQYF. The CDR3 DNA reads TGTGCCAGCAGCTTATCCAGCGGGGGAGGTCAAGAGACCCAGTACTTC. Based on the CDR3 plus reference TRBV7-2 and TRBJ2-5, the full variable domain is GAGVSQSPSNKVTEKGKDVELRCDPISGHTALYWYRQSLGQGLEFLIYFQGNSAPDKSGLPSDRFSAERTGGSVSTLTIQRTQQEDSAVYLCASSLSSGGGQETQYFGPGTRLLVL.

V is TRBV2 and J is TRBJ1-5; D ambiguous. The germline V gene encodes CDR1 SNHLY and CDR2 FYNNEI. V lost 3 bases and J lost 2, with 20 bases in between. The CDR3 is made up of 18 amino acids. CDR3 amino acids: CASSDGRPQSWGNQPQHF. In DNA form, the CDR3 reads TGTGCCAGCAGTGACGGGAGGCCCCAGAGTTGGGGCAATCAGCCCCAGCATTTT. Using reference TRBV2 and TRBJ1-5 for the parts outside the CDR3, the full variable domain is EPEVTQTPSHQVTQMGQEVILRCVPISNHLYFYWYRQILGQKVEFLVSFYNNEISEKSEIFDDQFSVERPDGSNFTLKIRSTKLEDSAMYFCASSDGRPQSWGNQPQHFGDGTRLSIL.

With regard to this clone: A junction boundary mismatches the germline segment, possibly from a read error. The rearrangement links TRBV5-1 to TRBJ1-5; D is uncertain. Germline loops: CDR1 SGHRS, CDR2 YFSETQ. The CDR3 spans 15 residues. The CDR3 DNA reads TGCCCCAGCAGCGGCGGAGAACGGGGCAATCAGCCCCAGCATTTT. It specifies CPSSGGERGNQPQHF.

The CDR3 nucleotides read TGTGCCAGCAGCCAGACAGGGGGTCGGGACTATGGCTACACCTTC. Its protein is CASSQTGGRDYGYTF. The V and J genes are TRBV14 and TRBJ1-2, with 9 bases fitting TRBD1. CDR3 length equals 15 residues. The V gene end was trimmed by 3 bases and the J gene end by 3 bases; junction bases not matched to a gene: 5. Germline V lookup: CDR1 SGHDN, CDR2 FVKESK.

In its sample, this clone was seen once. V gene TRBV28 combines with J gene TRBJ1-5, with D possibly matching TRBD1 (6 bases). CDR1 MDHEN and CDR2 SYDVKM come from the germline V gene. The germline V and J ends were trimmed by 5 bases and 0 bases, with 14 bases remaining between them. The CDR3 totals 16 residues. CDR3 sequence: CASSDSGTLSNQPQHF. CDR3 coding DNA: TGTGCCAGCAGTGATTCCGGGACACTTAGCAATCAGCCCCAGCATTTT.

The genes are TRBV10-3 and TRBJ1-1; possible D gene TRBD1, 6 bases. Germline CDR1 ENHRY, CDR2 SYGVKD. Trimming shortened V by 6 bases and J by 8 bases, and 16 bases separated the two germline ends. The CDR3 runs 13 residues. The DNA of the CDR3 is TGTGCCATCAGAGACCAGGGGCGTCCAGAAGCTTTCTTT. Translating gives CAIRDQGRPEAFF.

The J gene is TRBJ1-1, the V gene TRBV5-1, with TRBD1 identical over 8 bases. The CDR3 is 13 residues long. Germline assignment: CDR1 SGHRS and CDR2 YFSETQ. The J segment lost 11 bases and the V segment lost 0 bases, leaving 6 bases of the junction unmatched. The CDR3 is CASSLEGQGAAFF. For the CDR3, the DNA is TGCGCCAGCAGCTTGGAGGGGCAGGGGGCGGCTTTCTTT.

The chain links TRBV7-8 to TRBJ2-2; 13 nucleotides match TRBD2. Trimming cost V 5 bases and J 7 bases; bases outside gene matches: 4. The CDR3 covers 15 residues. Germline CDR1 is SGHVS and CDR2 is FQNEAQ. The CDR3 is CASSTSGGAVGELFF. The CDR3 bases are TGTGCCAGCAGCACTAGCGGGGGGGCAGTCGGGGAGCTGTTTTTT.

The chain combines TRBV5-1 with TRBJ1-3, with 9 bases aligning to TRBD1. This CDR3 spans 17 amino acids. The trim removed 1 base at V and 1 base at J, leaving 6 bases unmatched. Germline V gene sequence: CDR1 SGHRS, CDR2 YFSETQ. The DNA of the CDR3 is TGCGCCAGCAGCTTGCGTTTGGGACAGGGATCTGGAAACACCATATATTTT. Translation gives CASSLRLGQGSGNTIYF.

This chain's CDR3 is CAIQTSGRAGEQFF. The CDR3 DNA is TGTGCCATCCAAACTAGCGGGAGGGCGGGTGAGCAGTTCTTC. V is TRBV10-3 and J is TRBJ2-1; 13 bases align to TRBD2. The CDR3 totals 14 residues. V gave up 8 bases and J gave up 9 bases; unmatched junction bases: 7. Germline V gene lookup returns CDR1 ENHRY and CDR2 SYGVKD.

The CDR3 loop is CASSRVSSAGRLSYEQYF. The DNA of the CDR3 is TGTGCCAGCAGTCGCGTGTCTAGCGCCGGTCGGCTCTCCTACGAGCAGTACTTC. The V gene is TRBV7-2, the J gene TRBJ2-7; perhaps TRBD2 as D (6 bases). V was trimmed by 6 bases and J by 0 bases, leaving 24 bases between them. This CDR3 is 18 amino acids long. From germline, CDR1 is SGHTA and CDR2 FQGNSA.

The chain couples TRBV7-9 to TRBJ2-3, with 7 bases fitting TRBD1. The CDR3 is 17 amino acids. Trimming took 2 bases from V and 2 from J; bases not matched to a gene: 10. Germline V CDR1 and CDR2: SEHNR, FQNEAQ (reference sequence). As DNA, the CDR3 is TGTGCCAGCAGCTTAAGGATAGGCAGGGGGACCACAGATACGCAGTATTTT. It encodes CASSLRIGRGTTDTQYF.

The CDR3 protein is CASSWTGFGANVLTF. CDR3 bases: TGTGCCAGCAGCTGGACAGGGTTTGGGGCCAACGTCCTGACTTTC. The gene calls are TRBV7-9 and TRBJ2-6, with 8 bases fitting TRBD1. This CDR3 region has 15 residues. Germline V gene sequence: CDR1 SEHNR, CDR2 FQNEAQ (reference sequence). V shed 4 bases, J shed 3 bases, and the junction held 2 bases outside the gene matches.

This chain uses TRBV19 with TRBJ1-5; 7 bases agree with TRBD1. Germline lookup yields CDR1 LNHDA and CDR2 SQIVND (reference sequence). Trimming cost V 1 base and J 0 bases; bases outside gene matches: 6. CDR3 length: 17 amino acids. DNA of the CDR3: TGTGCCAGTAGTATAGGACAGGGACTCTTTAGCAATCAGCCCCAGCATTTT. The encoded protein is CASSIGQGLFSNQPQHF. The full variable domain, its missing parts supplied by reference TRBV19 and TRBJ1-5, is DGGITQSPKYLFRKEGQNVTLSCEQNLNHDAMYWYRQDPGQGLRLIYYSQIVNDFQKGDIAEGYSVSREKKESFPLTVTSAQKNPTAFYLCASSIGQGLFSNQPQHFGDGTRLSIL.

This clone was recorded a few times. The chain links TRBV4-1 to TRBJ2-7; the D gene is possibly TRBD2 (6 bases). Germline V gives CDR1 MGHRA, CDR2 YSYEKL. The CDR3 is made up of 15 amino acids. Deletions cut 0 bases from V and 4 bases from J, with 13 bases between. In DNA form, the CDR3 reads TGCGCCAGCAGCCAAGACGGCCGGAGGGATTACGAGCAGTACTTC. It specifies CASSQDGRRDYEQYF.

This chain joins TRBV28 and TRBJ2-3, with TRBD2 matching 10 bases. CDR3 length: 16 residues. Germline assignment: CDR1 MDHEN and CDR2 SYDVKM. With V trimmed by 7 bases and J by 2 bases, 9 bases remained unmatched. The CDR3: CASTKALAGFTDTQYF. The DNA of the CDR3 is TGTGCCAGCACGAAGGCACTAGCGGGGTTCACAGATACGCAGTATTTT.

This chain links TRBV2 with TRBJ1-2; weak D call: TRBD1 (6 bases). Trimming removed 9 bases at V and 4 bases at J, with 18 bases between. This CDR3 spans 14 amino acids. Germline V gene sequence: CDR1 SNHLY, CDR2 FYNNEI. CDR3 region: CARRRGGEFYGYTF. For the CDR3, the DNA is TGTGCCAGGCGGCGTGGGGGCGAGTTCTATGGCTACACCTTC. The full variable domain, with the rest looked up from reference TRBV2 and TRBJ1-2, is EPEVTQTPSHQVTQMGQEVILRCVPISNHLYFYWYRQILGQKVEFLVSFYNNEISEKSEIFDDQFSVERPDGSNFTLKIRSTKLEDSAMYFCARRRGGEFYGYTFGSGTRLTVV.

CDR3 sequence reads: CASSFHPGSVNDGYTF. The CDR3 region has the DNA TGTGCCAGCAGTTTCCACCCTGGGAGTGTCAACGATGGCTACACCTTC. The gene calls are TRBV6-6 and TRBJ1-2, with no clear D. The CDR3 totals 16 residues. Trimming removed 4 bases from V and 6 bases from J, with 21 bases in between. Germline assignment: CDR1 MNHNY and CDR2 SVGAGI (reference sequence).